The TCR beta chain under discussion was sequenced for a study of T cells in localized non-small cell lung cancer. Overall study results and limits: Overall survival was longer when the density of T cells in the blood was higher. Exceeding tumor, uninvolved adjacent lung had the highest T cell clonality. Because researchers sequenced only one region of the tumor, heterogeneity is still possible. Adjacent lung had a median roughly 53 of the 100 largest tumor clones.

The ends lost 2 bases at V and 5 bases at J; junction bases unmatched: 5. The CDR3 runs 16 residues. Germline V gene sequence: CDR1 ENHRY, CDR2 SYGVKD. As concerns this clone: Its antigen is still unknown.

Assay used: immunoSEQ multiplex PCR; TCRdb lists only in-frame clones, some missing. Of approximately 52,000 clones in the sample, 86% were seen once. Sample: peripheral blood, taken before any cancer treatment. The J gene is TRBJ2-7, the V gene TRBV10-3, with TRBD2 matching over 14 bases. The receptor's source is a male donor at least 60 years old with stage III squamous cell lung carcinoma. DNA for the CDR3: TGTGCCATCAGTGAGCCTGGACTAGCGGGAGGCAACGAGCAGTACTTC. As protein: CAISEPGLAGGNEQYF.